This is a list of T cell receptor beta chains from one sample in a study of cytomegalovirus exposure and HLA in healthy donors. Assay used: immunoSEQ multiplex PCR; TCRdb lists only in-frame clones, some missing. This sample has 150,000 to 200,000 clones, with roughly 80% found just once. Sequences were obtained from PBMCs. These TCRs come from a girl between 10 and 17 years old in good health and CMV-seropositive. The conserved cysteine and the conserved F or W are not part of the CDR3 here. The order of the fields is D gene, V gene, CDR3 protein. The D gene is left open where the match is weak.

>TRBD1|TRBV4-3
ASSFIPGGRTNEQF
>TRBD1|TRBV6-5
ASSYSRDRANYGYT
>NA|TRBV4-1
ASSQLGTPQETQY
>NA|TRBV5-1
ASNEGGAGSMNTEAF
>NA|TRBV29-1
SGGGETEAF
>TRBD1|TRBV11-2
ASSSGTGPSFEQY
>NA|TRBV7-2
ASSLALGGEQY
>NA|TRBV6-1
AIQLVPTDTQY
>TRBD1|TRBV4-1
ASSHQGAGGTDTQY
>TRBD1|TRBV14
ASSLNTGVPSYEQY
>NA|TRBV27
ASRQVNSDGYT
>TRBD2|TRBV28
ASSFRKGPSGRTGELF
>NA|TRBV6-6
ASRILTGEKLF
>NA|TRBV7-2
ASSLRTANYGYT
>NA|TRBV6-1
ASSEAPVQRAL
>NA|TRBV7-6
ASSLTIGDTEAF
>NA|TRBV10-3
AIRPRELLNTEAF
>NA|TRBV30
AWSDLGGDTQY
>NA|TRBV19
ASSYSDSNSGANVLT
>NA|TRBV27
ASSYGGNTYEQY
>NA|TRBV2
ASSGRDWLRQPQH
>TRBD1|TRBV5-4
ASSSSDRGRAYGYT
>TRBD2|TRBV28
ASSFVEGAGLVSSYNEQF
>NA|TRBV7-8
ASSLAPWGGNQPQH
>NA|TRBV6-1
ASSEAGVLAEAF
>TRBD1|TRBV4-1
ASSQGWTGGDTQY
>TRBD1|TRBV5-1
ASSLGGTGSGYT
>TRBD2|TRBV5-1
ASSTGTSGRTWPGELF
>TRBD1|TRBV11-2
ASSPSGTAVYGYT
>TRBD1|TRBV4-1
ASSHLPGQGADTQY
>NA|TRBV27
ASSTMGGYSNQPQH
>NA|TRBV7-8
ASSLTLGSYEQY
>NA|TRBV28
ASRTESNYGYT
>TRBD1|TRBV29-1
SVPTGEISYNEQF
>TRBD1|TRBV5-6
ASSPPPQGANEKLF
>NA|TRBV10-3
ATAARSDQPQH
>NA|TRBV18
ASSPLESMNTEAF
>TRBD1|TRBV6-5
ASSWDRGNTEAF
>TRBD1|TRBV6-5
ASSYGTGGEQY
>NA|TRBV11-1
ASSFAGSQPQH
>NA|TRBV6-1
ASSAGLVNYGYT
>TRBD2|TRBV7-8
ASSRGTSGRVPEPPYEQY
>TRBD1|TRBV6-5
ASSGQRLEETQY
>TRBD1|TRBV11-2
ASSKDPTGVGELF
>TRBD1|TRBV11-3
ASSLGTGGEMSGANVLT
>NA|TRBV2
ASRTGRLNTEAF
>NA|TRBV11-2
ASSSRLETQY
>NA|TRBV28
ASLRVSGANVLT
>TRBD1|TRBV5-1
ASSFSGQGYEQY
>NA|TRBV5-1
ASSLVYGVPRNEQF
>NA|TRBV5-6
ASSLERATAF
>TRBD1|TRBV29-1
SVTELDRGFGANVLT
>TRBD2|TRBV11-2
ASRTLTSRSTDTQY
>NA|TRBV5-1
ASSPMYAGSGTEAF
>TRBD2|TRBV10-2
ASRGLADSYNEQF
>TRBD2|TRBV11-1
ASSLSLAGVDEQY
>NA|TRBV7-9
ASSFQGNEQF
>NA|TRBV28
ASSFQGEEKLF